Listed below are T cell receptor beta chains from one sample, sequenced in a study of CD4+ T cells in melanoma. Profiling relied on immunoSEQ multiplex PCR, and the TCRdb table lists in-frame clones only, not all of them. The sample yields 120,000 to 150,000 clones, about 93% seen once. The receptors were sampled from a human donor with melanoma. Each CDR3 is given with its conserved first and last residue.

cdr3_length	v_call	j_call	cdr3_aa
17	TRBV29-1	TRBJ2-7	CSVEGDAAGGTAYGQYF
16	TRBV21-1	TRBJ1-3	CASSPRTESSGNTIYF
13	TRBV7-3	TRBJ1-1	CASSLGGVAEAFF
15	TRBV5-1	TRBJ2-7	CASSATGTGYYEQYF
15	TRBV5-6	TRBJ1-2	CASSLGHPRNYGYTF
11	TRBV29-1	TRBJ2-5	CSVDVGETQYF
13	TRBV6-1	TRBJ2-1	CASTSGQGGEQFF
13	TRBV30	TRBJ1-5	CAWSVLGNQPQHF
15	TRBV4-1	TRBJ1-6	CASSRTGAKDSPLHF
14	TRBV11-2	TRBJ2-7	CASSLAPLGYEQYF
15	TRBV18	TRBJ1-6	CASSPIGLANSPLHF
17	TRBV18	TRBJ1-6	CASSPLRQSSYNSPLHF
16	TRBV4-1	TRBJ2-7	CASSQGLRGGFDEQYF
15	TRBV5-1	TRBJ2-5	CASTPLAAGHETQYF
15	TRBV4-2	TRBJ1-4	CASMSGTGVNVGLFF
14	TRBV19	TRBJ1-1	CASSIAGGRAEAFF
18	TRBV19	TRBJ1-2	CASSKKRLTVNSNYGYTF
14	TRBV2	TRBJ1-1	CASSPEGTYTEAFF
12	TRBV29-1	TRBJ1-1	CSVRGGSTEAFF
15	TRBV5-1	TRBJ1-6	CASSLGPRYNSPLHF
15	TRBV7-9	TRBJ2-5	CASSWVGTAQETQYF
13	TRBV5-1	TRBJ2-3	CASSSMSTDTQYF
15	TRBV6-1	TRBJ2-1	CASTSGGASYNEQFF
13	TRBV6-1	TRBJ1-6	CASSPGYNSPLHF
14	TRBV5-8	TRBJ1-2	CASSLLTGNYGYTF
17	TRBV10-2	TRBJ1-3	CASSPQGARLDGNTIYF
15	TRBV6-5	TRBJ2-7	CASSPGGSGDYEQYF
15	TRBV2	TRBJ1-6	CASSGLRTGASPLHF
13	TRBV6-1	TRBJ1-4	CATAGTALEKLFF
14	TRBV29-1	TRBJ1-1	CSVVPDRIGTEAFF
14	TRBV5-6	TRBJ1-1	CASSPAPGDTEAFF
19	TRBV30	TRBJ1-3	CAWSGSQGQLMSSGNTIYF
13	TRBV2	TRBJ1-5	CASSEEGNQPQHF
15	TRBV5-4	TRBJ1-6	CASSGRGGHNSPLHF
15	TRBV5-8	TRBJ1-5	CASSLTTGGNQPQHF
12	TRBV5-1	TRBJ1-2	CASRNENYGYTF
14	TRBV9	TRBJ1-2	CASSVGGGFYGYTF
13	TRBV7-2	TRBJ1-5	CASSSQGNQPQHF
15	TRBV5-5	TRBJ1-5	CASSPAGWGAQPQHF
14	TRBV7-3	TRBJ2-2	CASSLSDAGGELFF
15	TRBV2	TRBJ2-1	CASSETGGSYNEQFF
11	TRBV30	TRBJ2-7	CAWTMGAEQYF
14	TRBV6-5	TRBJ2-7	CASRGGQLTYEQYF
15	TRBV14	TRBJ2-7	CASSPSPAPGYEQYF
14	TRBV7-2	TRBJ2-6	CASNRASGANVLTF
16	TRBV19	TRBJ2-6	CASSIGQLSGANVLTF
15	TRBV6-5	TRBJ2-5	CASSYSKGARETQYF
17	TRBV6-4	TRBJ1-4	CASSDSELPHINEKLFF
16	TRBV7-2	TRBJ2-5	CASSLNRQGGQETQYF
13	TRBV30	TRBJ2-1	CAWSPKAGDEQFF
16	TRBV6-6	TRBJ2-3	CASNHPAGGQGDTQYF
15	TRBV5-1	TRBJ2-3	CASSLQGASTDTQYF
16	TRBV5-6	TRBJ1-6	CASKLAGGQYNSPLHF
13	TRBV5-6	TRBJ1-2	CASSLVDSWGYTF
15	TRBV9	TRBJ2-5	CASSVGGAQEETQYF